This TCR beta chain was retrieved from a study of CD8 T cells in Susac syndrome. Regarding the study as a whole: Susac CD8+ cells expanded clonally the most in TEMRA cells and in active patients.

The germline gives CDR1 SGHDN, CDR2 FVKESK. V was pared by 1 base and J by 2 bases, with 10 bases between. The CDR3 has 15 residues. RNA was extracted with the RNeasy kit, and a quantity of 0.5 to 1 ug was reverse transcribed using random hexamers. TCRdb reprocessed the immunoSEQ multiplex PCR reads with MiXCR, giving one entry per CDR3 protein. The data show over 70,000 distinct CDR3 sequences, with roughly 95% seen just once and roughly 0.62% held by the top ten. As concerns this clonotype: Antigen: not known.

The receptor comes from a human donor with Susac syndrome. The rearrangement links TRBV14 to TRBJ2-3; no clear D. The sequencing sample was made of CD8+ T cells from PBMCs. DNA for the CDR3: TGTGCCAGCAGCCAAGCTGTACTTTACACAGATACGCAGTATTTT. This gives the protein CASSQAVLYTDTQYF.